The 3 T cell receptor beta chains reported below all come from one sample, sequenced in a study of T cell responses to AZD1222 COVID-19 vaccine (dated by TCRdb to about 2021). Per the publication, the time point label means: baseline before first vaccination. Library method: the immunoSEQ multiplex PCR assay. TCRdb provides this immuneACCESS table in a form limited to in-frame rearrangements. Some clones are lacking; in checked studies, under half of them reflect an unresolved V gene, and why the rest are absent is not known. The sample has about 140,000 clones on record, just over 90% of them singletons. The ten largest account for about 3.5% of the sample. The sample was peripheral blood, taken on day 0 of AZD1222 vaccination. Receptors were obtained from an adult in good health.

The chain is built from TRBV5-1 and TRBJ2-7; 11 bases fit TRBD2. The trim removed 1 base at V and 0 bases at J, leaving 3 bases unmatched. The germline V gene encodes CDR1 SGHRS and CDR2 YFSETQ. The CDR3 spans 16 residues. The CDR3 DNA reads as TGCGCCAGCAGCTTGTTTAGCGGGGGGGCCTCCTACGAGCAGTACTTC. Its translation: CASSLFSGGASYEQYF.

CDR3 sequence: CASSRLAGDTQYF. CDR3 nucleotide sequence: TGTGCCAGCAGCCGACTAGCGGGAGATACGCAGTATTTT. The gene calls are TRBV13 and TRBJ2-3; 10 bases are shared with TRBD2. Losses at the gene ends were 5 bases for V and 5 bases for J; bases not matched to a gene: 1. The germline V gene has CDR1 PRHDT and CDR2 FYEKMQ (reference sequence). The CDR3 has 13 amino acids.

The chain carries TRBV9 and TRBJ2-7; 7 bases align to TRBD2. The length of the CDR3 is 15 residues. The germline V gene encodes CDR1 SGDLS and CDR2 YYNGEE. The V gene end was trimmed by 7 bases and the J gene end by 0 bases; junction bases not matched to a gene: 10. The CDR3 coding sequence is TGTGCCAGCGGGCTAGCGGCCACGAGCTCCTACGAGCAGTACTTC. Protein: CASGLAATSSYEQYF.